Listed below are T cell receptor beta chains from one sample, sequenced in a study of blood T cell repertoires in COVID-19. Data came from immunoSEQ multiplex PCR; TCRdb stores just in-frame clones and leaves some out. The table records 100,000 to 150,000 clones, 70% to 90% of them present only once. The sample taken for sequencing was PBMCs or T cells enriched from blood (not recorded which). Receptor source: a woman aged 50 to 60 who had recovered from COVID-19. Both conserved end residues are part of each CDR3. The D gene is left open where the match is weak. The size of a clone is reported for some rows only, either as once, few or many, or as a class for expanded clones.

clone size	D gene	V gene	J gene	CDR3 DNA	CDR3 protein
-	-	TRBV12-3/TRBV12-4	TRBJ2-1	TGTGCCAGCACGAGGTACAATGAGCAGTTCTTC	CASTRYNEQFF
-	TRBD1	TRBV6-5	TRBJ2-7	TGTGCCAGCAAGGGACAGGGGGCCGACGAGCAGTACTTC	CASKGQGADEQYF
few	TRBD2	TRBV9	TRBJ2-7	TGTGCCAGCAGCGTACTAGCGGGGGGACTCGAGCAGTACTTC	CASSVLAGGLEQYF
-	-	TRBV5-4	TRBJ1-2	TGTGCCAGCAGCTTGCGGGGGAACTATGGCTACACCTTC	CASSLRGNYGYTF
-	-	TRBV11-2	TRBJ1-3	TGTGCCAGCAGCTTCACAGACTCTGGAAACACCATATATTTT	CASSFTDSGNTIYF
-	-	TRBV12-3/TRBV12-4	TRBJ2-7	TGTGCCAGCAGTGTCAGGGTGTTATACGAGCAGTACTTC	CASSVRVLYEQYF
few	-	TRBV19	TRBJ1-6	TGTGCCAGTAGTACCGACATGGGGGGTAGGAATTCACCCCTCCACTTT	CASSTDMGGRNSPLHF
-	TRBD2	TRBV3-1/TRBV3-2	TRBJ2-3	TGTGCCAGCAGCCACTCAGCGGGGGGCACAGATACGCAGTATTTT	CASSHSAGGTDTQYF
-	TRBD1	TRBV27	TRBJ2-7	TGTGCCATCGGGGCAGGGGGAGCCTACGAGCAGTACTTC	CAIGAGGAYEQYF
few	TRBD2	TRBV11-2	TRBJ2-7	TGTGCCAGCAGCTTAACGGCGCCTAGCGGGGGACTCAGTCCCTACGAGCAGTACTTC	CASSLTAPSGGLSPYEQYF
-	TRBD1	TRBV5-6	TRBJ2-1	TGTGCCAGCAGTCTCACAGGGGGCAATGAGCAGTTCTTC	CASSLTGGNEQFF
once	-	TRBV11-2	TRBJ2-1	TGTGCCAGCACCTACTACAATGAGCAGTTCTTC	CASTYYNEQFF
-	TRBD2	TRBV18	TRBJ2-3	TGTGCCAGCTCACTGTATAGCGGGAGTAGCACAGATACGCAGTATTTT	CASSLYSGSSTDTQYF
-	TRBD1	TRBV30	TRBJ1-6	TGTGCCTGGAGTCGACAGGGGGCAGCAGAAAATTCACCCCTCCACTTT	CAWSRQGAAENSPLHF
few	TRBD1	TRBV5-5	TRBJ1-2	TGTGCCAGCAGCTTGGAGGACAGGGGATATGGCTACACCTTC	CASSLEDRGYGYTF
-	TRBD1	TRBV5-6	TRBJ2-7	TGTGCCAGCACCCCGGACAGGCTAACCTACGAGCAGTACTTC	CASTPDRLTYEQYF
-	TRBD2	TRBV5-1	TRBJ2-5	TGCGCCAGCAGCTTGGGGACTAGCGGGGGAGGGGAGACCCAGTACTTC	CASSLGTSGGGETQYF
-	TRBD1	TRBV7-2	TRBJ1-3	TGTGCCAGCAGCTTGCGACAGGGCGAGGTCACTGGAAACACCATATATTTT	CASSLRQGEVTGNTIYF
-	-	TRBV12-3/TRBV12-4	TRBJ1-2	TGTGCCAGCAGTTTAGTGGGGGGTGGAGGCTACACCTTC	CASSLVGGGGYTF
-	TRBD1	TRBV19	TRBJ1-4	TGTGCCAGCCGAATACCGGGACAGGGAGCTGAAAAACTGTTTTTT	CASRIPGQGAEKLFF
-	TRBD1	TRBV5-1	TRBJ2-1	TGCGCCAGCACCGGGACAGGGATCTACAATGAGCAGTTCTTC	CASTGTGIYNEQFF
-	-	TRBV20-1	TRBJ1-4	TGCAGTGCTAGTCGCGACAGAGGTCTCTTTCCGGATGAAAAACTGTTTTTT	CSASRDRGLFPDEKLFF
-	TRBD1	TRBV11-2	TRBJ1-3	TGTGCCAGCAGCTACATTGGACAGGGAGCCGCTGGAAACACCATATATTTT	CASSYIGQGAAGNTIYF